This record concerns one T cell receptor (beta chain) sequence. Antigen: not known. This entry comes from a study of T cells in localized non-small cell lung cancer. Notes on the study in general: Higher adjacent-lung clonality was associated with shorter survival. When the top 100 tumor clones were examined, a median around 50 of them also appeared in the adjacent lung, which was paired and uninvolved. Uninvolved adjacent lung had higher T cell clonality than tumor and all other tissues. Because only a single region of the tumor was sequenced, heterogeneity remains possible.

Germline CDR1 reads SGHAT; CDR2 reads FQNNGV. The CDR3 contains 13 residues. V lost 2 bases and J 5 bases, leaving 7 bases between the germline ends. The table came from immunoSEQ multiplex PCR; TCRdb's copy has only in-frame clones and leaves some out. Among about 33,000 clones listed, roughly 90% were seen once. This receptor was taken from a man aged 40 to 70 with stage I lung adenocarcinoma. The sequencing used peripheral blood, collected before any cancer treatment. This chain joins TRBV11-2 and TRBJ1-5; D not resolved. Here the CDR3 reads CASSLNKDQPQHF. The CDR3 DNA is TGTGCCAGCAGCTTAAATAAGGATCAGCCCCAGCATTTT.